Listed below are T cell receptor beta chains from one sample, sequenced in a study of blood T cell repertoires in COVID-19. Clones were sequenced by immunoSEQ multiplex PCR, and TCRdb holds only the in-frame ones, with some missing. This table has some 330,000 clones, about nine tenths appearing once. The sequenced sample consisted of peripheral blood. The source of these receptors is a woman aged 25 to 39 with COVID-19, enrolled during active disease. CDR3s include the opening cysteine and the closing phenylalanine or tryptophan. Fields, in order: V gene, J gene, clone size, CDR3 length, D gene, CDR3 protein, CDR3 DNA. The D gene is left open where the match is weak. Rows give clone size only sometimes, using once, few, many, or a class for an expanded clone.

v_call: TRBV5-8; j_call: TRBJ2-3; clone_size: once; cdr3_length: 15; d_call: TRBD1; cdr3_aa: CASSTGTADTDTQYF; cdr3_nt: TGTGCCAGCAGCACCGGGACAGCCGACACAGATACGCAGTATTTT
v_call: TRBV7-2; j_call: TRBJ1-6; clone_size: few; cdr3_length: 15; d_call: NA; cdr3_aa: CASSSDGQGITPLHF; cdr3_nt: TGTGCCAGCAGCTCGGACGGTCAGGGGATTACACCCCTCCACTTT
v_call: TRBV6-1; j_call: TRBJ2-7; clone_size: NA; cdr3_length: 15; d_call: TRBD1; cdr3_aa: CASREAGTGLYEQYF; cdr3_nt: TGTGCCAGCAGGGAAGCCGGGACAGGGCTCTACGAGCAGTACTTC
v_call: TRBV28; j_call: TRBJ1-6; clone_size: few; cdr3_length: 14; d_call: NA; cdr3_aa: CASSLSLPNSPLHF; cdr3_nt: TGTGCCAGCAGTTTATCCCTCCCCAATTCACCCCTCCACTTT
v_call: TRBV5-1; j_call: TRBJ1-2; clone_size: once; cdr3_length: 14; d_call: NA; cdr3_aa: CASSLPGTNYGYTF; cdr3_nt: TGCGCCAGCAGCTTGCCAGGTACAAACTATGGCTACACCTTC
v_call: TRBV27; j_call: TRBJ2-3; clone_size: NA; cdr3_length: 12; d_call: NA; cdr3_aa: CASSPGGGPAYF; cdr3_nt: TGTGCCAGCAGTCCAGGCGGGGGCCCCGCGTATTTT
v_call: TRBV27; j_call: TRBJ1-6; clone_size: NA; cdr3_length: 16; d_call: NA; cdr3_aa: CASSSRGGSYNSPLHF; cdr3_nt: TGTGCCAGCAGTTCGCGGGGGGGCTCCTATAATTCACCCCTCCACTTT
v_call: TRBV19; j_call: TRBJ1-4; clone_size: few; cdr3_length: 13; d_call: NA; cdr3_aa: CASSALEDEKLFF; cdr3_nt: TGTGCCAGTAGTGCGCTAGAAGATGAAAAACTGTTTTTT
v_call: TRBV11-3; j_call: TRBJ1-1; clone_size: NA; cdr3_length: 16; d_call: TRBD1; cdr3_aa: CASSLGGYRGPTEAFF; cdr3_nt: TGTGCCAGCAGCTTAGGGGGGTACAGGGGGCCCACTGAAGCTTTCTTT
v_call: TRBV4-3; j_call: TRBJ2-1; clone_size: few; cdr3_length: 14; d_call: TRBD1; cdr3_aa: CASSPGDRGNEQFF; cdr3_nt: TGCGCCAGCAGCCCAGGGGACAGGGGAAATGAGCAGTTCTTC
v_call: TRBV6-2/TRBV6-3; j_call: TRBJ2-2; clone_size: NA; cdr3_length: 19; d_call: NA; cdr3_aa: CASSSPRWGGAMDTGELFF; cdr3_nt: TGTGCCAGCAGTTCCCCTCGCTGGGGGGGGGCCATGGACACCGGGGAGCTGTTTTTT
v_call: TRBV25-1; j_call: TRBJ2-5; clone_size: NA; cdr3_length: 14; d_call: NA; cdr3_aa: CASSKPGYQETQYF; cdr3_nt: TGTGCCAGCAGTAAACCGGGTTACCAAGAGACCCAGTACTTC
v_call: TRBV2; j_call: TRBJ1-1; clone_size: NA; cdr3_length: 14; d_call: TRBD1; cdr3_aa: CASSERYRGTEAFF; cdr3_nt: TGTGCCAGCAGTGAACGATACAGGGGCACTGAAGCTTTCTTT
v_call: TRBV3-1/TRBV3-2; j_call: TRBJ1-2; clone_size: NA; cdr3_length: 12; d_call: NA; cdr3_aa: CASSQELRSYTF; cdr3_nt: TGTGCCAGCAGCCAAGAACTGCGCAGCTACACCTTC
v_call: TRBV5-1; j_call: TRBJ1-5; clone_size: NA; cdr3_length: 13; d_call: NA; cdr3_aa: CASSIALGQPQHF; cdr3_nt: TGCGCCAGCAGCATCGCCCTAGGTCAGCCCCAGCATTTT
v_call: TRBV2; j_call: TRBJ2-5; clone_size: NA; cdr3_length: 16; d_call: TRBD2; cdr3_aa: CASIRGLAGGQETQYF; cdr3_nt: TGTGCCAGCATACGAGGACTAGCGGGGGGCCAAGAGACCCAGTACTTC
v_call: TRBV19; j_call: TRBJ1-5; clone_size: NA; cdr3_length: 16; d_call: TRBD1; cdr3_aa: CASSPGTGVSNQPQHF; cdr3_nt: TGTGCCAGTAGTCCGGGGACAGGAGTTAGCAATCAGCCCCAGCATTTT
v_call: TRBV5-1; j_call: TRBJ1-2; clone_size: NA; cdr3_length: 14; d_call: TRBD1; cdr3_aa: CASNLGQGYYGYTF; cdr3_nt: TGCGCCAGCAACCTGGGACAGGGTTACTATGGCTACACCTTC
v_call: TRBV7-2; j_call: TRBJ1-1; clone_size: NA; cdr3_length: 12; d_call: NA; cdr3_aa: CASSFTGLEAFF; cdr3_nt: TGTGCCAGCAGTTTTACAGGGTTAGAAGCTTTCTTT
v_call: TRBV19; j_call: TRBJ1-5; clone_size: NA; cdr3_length: 14; d_call: NA; cdr3_aa: CASSMGREDQPQHF; cdr3_nt: TGTGCCAGTAGTATGGGCAGGGAGGACCAGCCCCAGCATTTT
v_call: TRBV4-2; j_call: TRBJ1-3; clone_size: NA; cdr3_length: 16; d_call: TRBD1; cdr3_aa: CASSHRDRGSGNTIYF; cdr3_nt: TGTGCCAGCAGCCATAGGGACAGGGGGTCTGGAAACACCATATATTTT
v_call: TRBV5-4; j_call: TRBJ2-1; clone_size: once; cdr3_length: 15; d_call: NA; cdr3_aa: CASRYAGAPYNEQFF; cdr3_nt: TGTGCCAGCAGATATGCGGGGGCCCCCTACAATGAGCAGTTCTTC
v_call: TRBV19; j_call: TRBJ1-2; clone_size: NA; cdr3_length: 13; d_call: NA; cdr3_aa: CASTPGFSYGYTF; cdr3_nt: TGTGCCAGTACCCCCGGTTTTAGCTATGGCTACACCTTC
v_call: TRBV6-1; j_call: TRBJ1-2; clone_size: NA; cdr3_length: 12; d_call: NA; cdr3_aa: CASSEQGASYTF; cdr3_nt: TGTGCCAGCAGTGAACAGGGTGCTAGCTACACCTTC
v_call: TRBV18; j_call: TRBJ2-3; clone_size: NA; cdr3_length: 13; d_call: NA; cdr3_aa: CASSPIRTDTQYF; cdr3_nt: TGTGCCAGCTCACCGATCAGGACAGATACGCAGTATTTT
v_call: TRBV13; j_call: TRBJ1-3; clone_size: few; cdr3_length: 15; d_call: TRBD1; cdr3_aa: CASSPDRDSGNTIYF; cdr3_nt: TGTGCCAGCAGCCCCGACAGGGACTCTGGAAACACCATATATTTT
v_call: TRBV29-1; j_call: TRBJ1-2; clone_size: once; cdr3_length: 13; d_call: TRBD1; cdr3_aa: CSVEEGQGGGYTF; cdr3_nt: TGCAGCGTTGAAGAGGGACAGGGTGGCGGCTACACCTTC
v_call: TRBV7-2; j_call: TRBJ1-6; clone_size: NA; cdr3_length: 17; d_call: NA; cdr3_aa: CASSSQVGRLYNSPLHF; cdr3_nt: TGTGCCAGCAGCTCCCAGGTGGGGAGACTCTATAATTCACCCCTCCACTTT
v_call: TRBV28; j_call: TRBJ1-5; clone_size: NA; cdr3_length: 17; d_call: TRBD1; cdr3_aa: CASMGQGTFRGNQPQHF; cdr3_nt: TGTGCCAGCATGGGACAGGGTACCTTTCGGGGCAATCAGCCCCAGCATTTT
v_call: TRBV27; j_call: TRBJ2-7; clone_size: once; cdr3_length: 16; d_call: NA; cdr3_aa: CASSLLWPPSSYEQYF; cdr3_nt: TGTGCCAGCAGTTTATTATGGCCTCCTAGCTCCTACGAGCAGTACTTC
v_call: TRBV30; j_call: TRBJ2-7; clone_size: NA; cdr3_length: 18; d_call: NA; cdr3_aa: CAWSVLLMLEGLSYEQYF; cdr3_nt: TGTGCCTGGAGTGTACTTCTTATGCTCGAGGGACTCAGCTACGAGCAGTACTTC
v_call: TRBV27; j_call: TRBJ2-5; clone_size: NA; cdr3_length: 16; d_call: TRBD1; cdr3_aa: CASSLYDGTGGETQYF; cdr3_nt: TGTGCCAGCAGTTTATACGACGGGACAGGGGGTGAGACCCAGTACTTC
v_call: TRBV14; j_call: TRBJ2-5; clone_size: NA; cdr3_length: 15; d_call: TRBD2; cdr3_aa: CASSPLAGAEETQYF; cdr3_nt: TGTGCCAGCAGCCCCCTAGCGGGGGCGGAAGAGACCCAGTACTTC
v_call: TRBV6-2/TRBV6-3; j_call: TRBJ2-1; clone_size: NA; cdr3_length: 15; d_call: TRBD2; cdr3_aa: CASSYWPGGLNEQFF; cdr3_nt: TGTGCCAGCAGTTACTGGCCGGGGGGGCTTAATGAGCAGTTCTTC
v_call: TRBV7-9; j_call: TRBJ1-3; clone_size: NA; cdr3_length: 16; d_call: NA; cdr3_aa: CASSFGTSRSGNTIYF; cdr3_nt: TGTGCCAGCAGCTTCGGGACTTCGAGGTCCGGAAACACCATATATTTT
v_call: TRBV15; j_call: TRBJ1-2; clone_size: NA; cdr3_length: 15; d_call: NA; cdr3_aa: CATSTGQLIRHGYTF; cdr3_nt: TGTGCCACCAGCACAGGACAGCTAATACGCCATGGCTACACCTTC
v_call: TRBV7-8; j_call: TRBJ2-2; clone_size: NA; cdr3_length: 15; d_call: TRBD1; cdr3_aa: CASSLSGGNTGELFF; cdr3_nt: TGTGCCAGCAGCTTATCAGGGGGGAACACCGGGGAGCTGTTTTTT
v_call: TRBV5-1; j_call: TRBJ1-6; clone_size: few; cdr3_length: 15; d_call: NA; cdr3_aa: CASSLLGNRDSPLHF; cdr3_nt: TGCGCCAGCAGCCTCCTAGGAAACAGGGATTCACCCCTCCACTTT
v_call: TRBV29-1; j_call: TRBJ2-1; clone_size: NA; cdr3_length: 14; d_call: TRBD2; cdr3_aa: CSVEGGGDYNEQFF; cdr3_nt: TGCAGCGTTGAGGGTGGGGGGGATTACAATGAGCAGTTCTTC
v_call: TRBV11-3; j_call: TRBJ2-5; clone_size: NA; cdr3_length: 16; d_call: TRBD1; cdr3_aa: CASSLGRQGAKETQYF; cdr3_nt: TGTGCCAGCAGCTTAGGTAGACAGGGGGCAAAGGAGACCCAGTACTTC
v_call: TRBV2; j_call: TRBJ1-3; clone_size: NA; cdr3_length: 14; d_call: NA; cdr3_aa: CASSDRGYGNTIYF; cdr3_nt: TGTGCCAGCAGTGATCGAGGGTATGGAAACACCATATATTTT
v_call: TRBV19; j_call: TRBJ1-4; clone_size: NA; cdr3_length: 16; d_call: NA; cdr3_aa: CASSTRARPTNEKLFF; cdr3_nt: TGTGCCAGTAGCACCCGCGCCCGCCCCACTAATGAAAAACTGTTTTTT
v_call: TRBV6-5; j_call: TRBJ2-7; clone_size: NA; cdr3_length: 13; d_call: TRBD1; cdr3_aa: CASSRTGGGEQYF; cdr3_nt: TGTGCCAGCAGTAGGACAGGGGGCGGCGAGCAGTACTTC
v_call: TRBV6-5; j_call: TRBJ2-5; clone_size: NA; cdr3_length: 15; d_call: NA; cdr3_aa: CASSSTRRDRETQYF; cdr3_nt: TGTGCCAGCAGTTCCACGCGGAGGGATCGGGAGACCCAGTACTTC
v_call: TRBV19; j_call: TRBJ1-6; clone_size: NA; cdr3_length: 12; d_call: NA; cdr3_aa: CASSIGLNPLHF; cdr3_nt: TGTGCCAGTAGTATTGGCTTGAACCCCCTCCACTTT
v_call: TRBV18; j_call: TRBJ1-3; clone_size: NA; cdr3_length: 16; d_call: TRBD1; cdr3_aa: CASSPPTGASGNTIYF; cdr3_nt: TGTGCCAGCTCACCACCGACAGGGGCCTCTGGAAACACCATATATTTT
v_call: TRBV6-1; j_call: TRBJ1-1; clone_size: once; cdr3_length: 18; d_call: NA; cdr3_aa: CASSEGGYQDHIGTEAFF; cdr3_nt: TGTGCCAGCAGTGAAGGCGGGTACCAGGACCACATCGGGACTGAAGCTTTCTTT
v_call: TRBV6-6; j_call: TRBJ1-1; clone_size: NA; cdr3_length: 15; d_call: NA; cdr3_aa: CASSYLYSAEAEAFF; cdr3_nt: TGTGCCAGCAGTTACTTGTACAGCGCGGAGGCTGAAGCTTTCTTT
v_call: TRBV5-5; j_call: TRBJ1-4; clone_size: NA; cdr3_length: 13; d_call: TRBD1; cdr3_aa: CASSLGGGGKLFF; cdr3_nt: TGTGCCAGCAGCTTAGGAGGGGGCGGAAAACTGTTTTTT
v_call: TRBV5-6; j_call: TRBJ1-3; clone_size: NA; cdr3_length: 15; d_call: NA; cdr3_aa: CASSLGWSAGNTIYF; cdr3_nt: TGTGCCAGCAGCTTGGGCTGGTCAGCTGGAAACACCATATATTTT
v_call: TRBV7-2; j_call: TRBJ2-1; clone_size: NA; cdr3_length: 17; d_call: TRBD2; cdr3_aa: CASSPVSRGGLSGEQFF; cdr3_nt: TGTGCCAGCAGCCCCGTTAGCCGGGGGGGCCTCTCGGGTGAGCAGTTCTTC
v_call: TRBV6-5; j_call: TRBJ1-2; clone_size: NA; cdr3_length: 11; d_call: NA; cdr3_aa: CASSGQVGYTF; cdr3_nt: TGTGCCAGCAGCGGACAAGTCGGCTACACCTTC